Shown below are 2 T cell receptor beta chains from a single sample sequenced in a study of regulatory T cells in long-lasting Graves disease. Building the TCR beta libraries relied on iRepertoire HTBI primers, and CDR3 regions underwent Arm-PCR. TCRdb re-analysed the multiplex PCR reads in MiXCR, keeping a single row per CDR3 protein. The table includes around 360,000 distinct CDR3 sequences, about 16% detected once. Sample time point: newly diagnosed GD, antithyroid drugs for less than 3 months. Scientists built the TCR library using RNA that was extracted from PBMCs. Another study also made use of these data, one on T cells in Graves' hyperthyroidism and ophthalmopathy.

The source material was peripheral blood mononuclear cells (PBMCs), sampled at new diagnosis, from a patient treated with antithyroid drugs. These receptors came from a woman in her late teens or twenties with Graves disease.

This clonotype was counted a few times. The rearrangement uses TRBV7-9 and TRBJ2-2; 11 bases are shared with TRBD2. Germline CDR1 is SEHNR and CDR2 is FQNEAQ (reference sequence). The CDR3 consists of 19 residues. Unmatched junction bases numbered 13, after V lost 5 bases and J lost 2 bases. CDR3 in DNA: TGTGCCAGCAGCGCTAGAACTCCGGGACTAGCGGCTAACACCGGGGAGCTGTTTTTT. Amino acids: CASSARTPGLAANTGELFF.

This chain joins TRBV19 and TRBJ2-5; 8 bases map to TRBD2. Germline CDR1 and CDR2: LNHDA and SQIVND (reference sequence). V lost 5 bases and J lost 3; bases outside the gene matches: 2. This CDR3 spans 13 amino acids. The CDR3: CASSELAEETQYF. The CDR3 DNA follows: TGTGCCAGTAGTGAACTAGCGGAAGAGACCCAGTACTTC.